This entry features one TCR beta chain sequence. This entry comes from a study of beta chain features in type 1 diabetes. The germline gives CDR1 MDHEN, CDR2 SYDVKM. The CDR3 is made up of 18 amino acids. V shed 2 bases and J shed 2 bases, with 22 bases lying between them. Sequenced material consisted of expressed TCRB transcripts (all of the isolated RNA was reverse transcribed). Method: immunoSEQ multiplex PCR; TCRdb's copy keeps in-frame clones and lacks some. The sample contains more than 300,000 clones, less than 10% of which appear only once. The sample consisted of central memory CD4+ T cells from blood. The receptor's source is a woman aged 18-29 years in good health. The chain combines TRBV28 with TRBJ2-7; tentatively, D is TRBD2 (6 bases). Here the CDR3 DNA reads TGTGCCAGCAGTTTAGTCGGACGTCGGGGGAAAGGGGCCTACGAGCAGTACTTC. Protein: CASSLVGRRGKGAYEQYF.